This T cell receptor beta chain was retrieved from a study of cytomegalovirus exposure and HLA in healthy donors. PCR was performed using 60 Vbeta and 13 Jbeta primers. Per the study methods: Per a later analysis, the number of unique TCR beta chains was some 82 million, of which 9 million to 14 million were shared. Assay: immunoSEQ multiplex PCR; the TCRdb copy retains only in-frame clones and omits some. The V and J calls and clone size are taken from that table; D and trimming were inferred from the DNA. The sample records about 90,000 clones, over 60% being singletons. Germline V gene lookup returns CDR1 MNHNS and CDR2 SASEGT. This CDR3 region has 15 residues. V lost 8 bases, J lost 5 bases, and 13 bases stayed unmatched. Concerning this clone: What it recognizes is unknown.

Study-wide points: Later analysis suggested most CMV-associated TCR beta chains were HLA-restricted. Analysis was carried out at a later point, and it linked a missense DCLRE1C variant to TCR beta V- and J-gene trimming.

Whereas donors were nominally healthy upon sampling, unrecorded immune exposures were probable. Sequenced sample: PBMCs. The sequence derives from a woman between 45 and 60 years old in good health and CMV-seropositive. The rearrangement joins TRBV6-1 to TRBJ2-3; 7 nucleotides align to TRBD1. The CDR3 DNA reads as TGTGCCAGCTCCAAGGGGGCGCCCCGTGGAGATACGCAGTATTTT. This translates into CASSKGAPRGDTQYF.